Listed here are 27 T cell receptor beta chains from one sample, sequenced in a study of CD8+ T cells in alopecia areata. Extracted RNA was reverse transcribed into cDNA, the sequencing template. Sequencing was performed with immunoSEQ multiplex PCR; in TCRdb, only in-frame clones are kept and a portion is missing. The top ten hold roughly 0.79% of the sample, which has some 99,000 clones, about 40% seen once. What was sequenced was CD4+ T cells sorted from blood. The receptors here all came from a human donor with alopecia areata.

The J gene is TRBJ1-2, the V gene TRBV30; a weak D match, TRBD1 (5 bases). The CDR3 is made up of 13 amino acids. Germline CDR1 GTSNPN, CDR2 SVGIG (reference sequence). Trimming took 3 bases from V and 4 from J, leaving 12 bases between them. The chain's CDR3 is CAWSTGKGYGYTF. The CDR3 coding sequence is TGTGCCTGGAGCACAGGTAAAGGCTATGGCTACACCTTC.

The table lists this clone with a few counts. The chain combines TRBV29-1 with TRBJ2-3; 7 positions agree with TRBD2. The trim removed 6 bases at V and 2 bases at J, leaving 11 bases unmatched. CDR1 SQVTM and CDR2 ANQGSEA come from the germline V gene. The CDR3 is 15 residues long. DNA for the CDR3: TGCAGCGTCGTCCCGGCTAGCGGAAACACAGATACGCAGTATTTT. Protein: CSVVPASGNTDTQYF.

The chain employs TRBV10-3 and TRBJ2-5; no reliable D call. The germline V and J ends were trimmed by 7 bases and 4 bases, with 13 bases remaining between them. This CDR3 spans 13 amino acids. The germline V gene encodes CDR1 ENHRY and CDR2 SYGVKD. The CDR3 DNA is TGTGCCATCACTGACGGACGCGGAGAGACCCAGTACTTC. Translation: CAITDGRGETQYF.

Here the CDR3 reads CSVRRLVNEQFF. The CDR3 DNA reads as TGCAGCGTTCGGAGACTAGTAAATGAGCAGTTCTTC. V gene TRBV29-1 combines with J gene TRBJ2-1; tentatively, D is TRBD2 (6 bases). The germline V gene has CDR1 SQVTM and CDR2 ANQGSEA. V was clipped by 5 bases and J by 7 bases, with 12 bases between them. The CDR3 is made up of 12 amino acids.

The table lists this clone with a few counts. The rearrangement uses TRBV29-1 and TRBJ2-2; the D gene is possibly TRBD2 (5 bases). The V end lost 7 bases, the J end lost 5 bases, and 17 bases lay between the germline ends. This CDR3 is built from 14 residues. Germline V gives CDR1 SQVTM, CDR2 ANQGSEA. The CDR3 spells CSARGSRETGELFF. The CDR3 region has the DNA TGCAGCGCCCGGGGATCTCGAGAGACCGGGGAGCTGTTTTTT.

Here the CDR3 DNA reads TGTGCCAGCAGCCCACTCGGCAGTGGGGAGACCCAGTACTTC. Translated, it gives CASSPLGSGETQYF. The chain couples TRBV11-2 to TRBJ2-5; D remains unclear. Trimming removed 5 bases at V and 5 bases at J, with 15 bases between. Germline V CDR1 and CDR2: SGHAT, FQNNGV. The CDR3 has 14 residues. The full variable domain, in which reference TRBV11-2 and TRBJ2-5 provide the parts outside the CDR3, is EAGVAQSPRYKIIEKRQSVAFWCNPISGHATLYWYQQILGQGPKLLIQFQNNGVVDDSQLPKDRFSAERLKGVDSTLKIQPAKLEDSAVYLCASSPLGSGETQYFGPGTRLLVL.

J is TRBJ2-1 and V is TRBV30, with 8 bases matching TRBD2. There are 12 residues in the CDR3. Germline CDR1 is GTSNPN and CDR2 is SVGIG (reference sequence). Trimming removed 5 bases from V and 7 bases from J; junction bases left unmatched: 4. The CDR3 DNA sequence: TGTGCCTGGCGGGGGGGCCGGAATGAGCAGTTCTTC. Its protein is CAWRGGRNEQFF.

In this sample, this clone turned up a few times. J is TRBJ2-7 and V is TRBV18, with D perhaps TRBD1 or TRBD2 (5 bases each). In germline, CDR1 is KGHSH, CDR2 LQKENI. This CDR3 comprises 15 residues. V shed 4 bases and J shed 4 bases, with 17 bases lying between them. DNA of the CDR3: TGTGCCAGCTCACTCGAAAGGGACGGGATTTACGAGCAGTACTTC. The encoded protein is CASSLERDGIYEQYF.

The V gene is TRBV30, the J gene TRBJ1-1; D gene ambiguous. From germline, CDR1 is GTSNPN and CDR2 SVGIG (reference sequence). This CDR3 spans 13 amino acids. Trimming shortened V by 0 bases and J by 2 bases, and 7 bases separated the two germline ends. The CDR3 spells CAWSVRRNTEAFF. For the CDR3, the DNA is TGTGCCTGGAGTGTACGGCGTAACACTGAAGCTTTCTTT.

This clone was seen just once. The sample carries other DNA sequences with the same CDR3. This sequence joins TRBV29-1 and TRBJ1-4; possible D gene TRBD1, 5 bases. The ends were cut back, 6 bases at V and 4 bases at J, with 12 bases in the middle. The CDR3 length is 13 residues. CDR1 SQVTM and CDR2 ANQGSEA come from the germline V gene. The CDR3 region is CSVDGTGNEKLFF. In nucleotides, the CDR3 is TGCAGCGTGGACGGGACGGGTAATGAAAAACTGTTTTTT.

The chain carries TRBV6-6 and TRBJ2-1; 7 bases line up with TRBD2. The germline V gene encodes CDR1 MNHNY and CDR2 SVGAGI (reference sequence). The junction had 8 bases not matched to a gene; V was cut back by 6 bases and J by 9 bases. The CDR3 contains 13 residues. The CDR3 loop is CASRKGRVAEQFF. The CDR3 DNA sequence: TGTGCCAGCAGGAAAGGGAGGGTGGCTGAGCAGTTCTTC.

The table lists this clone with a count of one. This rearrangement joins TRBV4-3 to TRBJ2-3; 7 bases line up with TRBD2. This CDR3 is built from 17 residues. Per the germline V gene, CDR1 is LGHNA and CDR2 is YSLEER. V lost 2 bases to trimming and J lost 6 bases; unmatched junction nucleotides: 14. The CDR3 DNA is TGCGCCAGCAGCCAATCGGTAGCGGGCCCTCCCAGGGATACGCAGTATTTT. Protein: CASSQSVAGPPRDTQYF.

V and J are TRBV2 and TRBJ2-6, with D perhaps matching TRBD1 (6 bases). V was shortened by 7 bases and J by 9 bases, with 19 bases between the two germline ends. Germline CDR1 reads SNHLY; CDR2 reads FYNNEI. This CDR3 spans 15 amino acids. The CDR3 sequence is CASKNGQHLVNVLTF. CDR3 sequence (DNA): TGTGCCAGCAAGAATGGACAGCACTTAGTCAACGTCCTGACTTTC.

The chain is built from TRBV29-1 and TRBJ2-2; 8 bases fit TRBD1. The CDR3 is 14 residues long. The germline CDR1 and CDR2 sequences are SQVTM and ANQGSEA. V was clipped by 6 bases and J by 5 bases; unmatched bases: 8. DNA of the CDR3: TGCAGCGTCCTTCGACAGGGGCGAACCGGGGAGCTGTTTTTT. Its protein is CSVLRQGRTGELFF.

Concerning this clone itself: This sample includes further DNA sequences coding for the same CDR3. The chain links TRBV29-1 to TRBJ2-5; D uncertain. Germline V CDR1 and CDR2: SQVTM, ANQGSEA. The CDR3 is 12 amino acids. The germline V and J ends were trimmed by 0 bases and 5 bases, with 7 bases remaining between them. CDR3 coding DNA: TGCAGCGTTGAAGACCCTGGGGAGACCCAGTACTTC. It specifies CSVEDPGETQYF.

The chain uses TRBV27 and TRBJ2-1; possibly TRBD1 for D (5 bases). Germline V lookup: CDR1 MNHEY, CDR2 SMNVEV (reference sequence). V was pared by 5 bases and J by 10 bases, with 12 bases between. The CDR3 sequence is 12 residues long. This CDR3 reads CASSTPTAEQFF. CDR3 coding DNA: TGTGCCAGCAGTACCCCGACAGCGGAGCAGTTCTTC.

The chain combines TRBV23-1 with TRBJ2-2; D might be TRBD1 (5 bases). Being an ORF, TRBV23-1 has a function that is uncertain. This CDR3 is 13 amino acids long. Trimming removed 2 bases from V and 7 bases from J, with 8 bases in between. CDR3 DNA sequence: TGCGCCAGCAGTCAACGGACAAACGGGGAGCTGTTTTTT. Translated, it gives CASSQRTNGELFF.

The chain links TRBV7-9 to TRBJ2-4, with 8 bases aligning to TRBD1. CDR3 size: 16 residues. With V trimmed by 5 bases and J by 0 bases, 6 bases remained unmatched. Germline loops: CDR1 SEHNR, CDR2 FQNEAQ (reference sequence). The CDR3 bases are TGTGCCAGCAGCAGGCAGGGGGCCTTAGCCAAAAACATTCAGTACTTC. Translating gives CASSRQGALAKNIQYF.

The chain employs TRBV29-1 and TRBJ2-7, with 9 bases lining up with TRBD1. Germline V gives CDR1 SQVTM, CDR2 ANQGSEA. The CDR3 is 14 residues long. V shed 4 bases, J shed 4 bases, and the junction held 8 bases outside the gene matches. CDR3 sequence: CSVVATGGAYEQYF. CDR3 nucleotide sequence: TGCAGCGTTGTCGCGACAGGGGGTGCTTACGAGCAGTACTTC.

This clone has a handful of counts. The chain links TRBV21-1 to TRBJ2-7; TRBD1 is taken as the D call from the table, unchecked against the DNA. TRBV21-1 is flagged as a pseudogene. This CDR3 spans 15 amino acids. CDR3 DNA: TGTGCCAGCAGCAAAGAGAGGACAGCAACCTACGAGCAGTACTTC. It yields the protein CASSKERTATYEQYF.

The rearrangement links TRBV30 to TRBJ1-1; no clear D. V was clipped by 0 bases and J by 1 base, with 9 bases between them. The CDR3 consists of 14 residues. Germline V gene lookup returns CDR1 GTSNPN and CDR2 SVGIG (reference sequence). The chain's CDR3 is CAWSVRQQNTEAFF. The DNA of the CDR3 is TGTGCCTGGAGTGTGCGACAACAGAACACTGAAGCTTTCTTT.

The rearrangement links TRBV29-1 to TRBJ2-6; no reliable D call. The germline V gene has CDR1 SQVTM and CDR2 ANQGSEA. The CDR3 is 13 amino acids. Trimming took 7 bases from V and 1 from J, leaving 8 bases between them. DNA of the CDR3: TGCAGCGCCCGCCAATCTGGGGCCAACGTCCTGACTTTC. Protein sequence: CSARQSGANVLTF. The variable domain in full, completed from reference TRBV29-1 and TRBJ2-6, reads SAVISQKPSRDICQRGTSLTIQCQVDSQVTMMFWYRQQPGQSLTLIATANQGSEATYESGFVIDKFPISRPNLTFSTLTVSNMSPEDSSIYLCSARQSGANVLTFGAGSRLTVL.

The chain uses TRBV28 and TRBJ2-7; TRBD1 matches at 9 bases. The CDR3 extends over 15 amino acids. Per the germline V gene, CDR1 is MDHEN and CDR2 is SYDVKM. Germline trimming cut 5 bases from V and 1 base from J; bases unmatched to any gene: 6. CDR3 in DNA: TGTGCCAGCAGTACAGGGGGCGGGGAATCCTACGAGCAGTACTTC. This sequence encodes CASSTGGGESYEQYF.

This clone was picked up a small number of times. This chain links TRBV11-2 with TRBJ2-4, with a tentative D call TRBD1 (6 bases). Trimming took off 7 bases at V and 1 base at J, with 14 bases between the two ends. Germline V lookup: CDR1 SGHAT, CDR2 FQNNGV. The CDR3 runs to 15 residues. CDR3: CASTPWGRAKNIQYF. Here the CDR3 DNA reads TGTGCCAGCACCCCTTGGGGGCGGGCCAAAAACATTCAGTACTTC.

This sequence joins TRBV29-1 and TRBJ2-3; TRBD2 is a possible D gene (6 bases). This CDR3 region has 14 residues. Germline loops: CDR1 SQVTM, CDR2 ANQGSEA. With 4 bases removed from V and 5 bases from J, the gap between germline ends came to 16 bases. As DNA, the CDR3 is TGCAGCGTTGTTAAGGGGCAGGGAGGAGATACGCAGTATTTT. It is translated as CSVVKGQGGDTQYF.

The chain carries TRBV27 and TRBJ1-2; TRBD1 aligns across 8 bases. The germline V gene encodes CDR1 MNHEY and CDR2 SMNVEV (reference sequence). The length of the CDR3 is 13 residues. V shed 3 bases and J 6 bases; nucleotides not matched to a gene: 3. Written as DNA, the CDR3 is TGTGCCAGCAGTTTCCAGACAGGGGATGGCTACACCTTC. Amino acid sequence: CASSFQTGDGYTF.

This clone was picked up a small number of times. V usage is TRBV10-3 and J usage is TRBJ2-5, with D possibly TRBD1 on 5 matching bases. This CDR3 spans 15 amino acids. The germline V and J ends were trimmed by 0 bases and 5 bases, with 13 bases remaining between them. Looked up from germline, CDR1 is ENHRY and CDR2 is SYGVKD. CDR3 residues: CAISESAAAGETQYF. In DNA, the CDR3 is TGTGCCATCAGTGAGTCGGCGGCCGCAGGGGAGACCCAGTACTTC.